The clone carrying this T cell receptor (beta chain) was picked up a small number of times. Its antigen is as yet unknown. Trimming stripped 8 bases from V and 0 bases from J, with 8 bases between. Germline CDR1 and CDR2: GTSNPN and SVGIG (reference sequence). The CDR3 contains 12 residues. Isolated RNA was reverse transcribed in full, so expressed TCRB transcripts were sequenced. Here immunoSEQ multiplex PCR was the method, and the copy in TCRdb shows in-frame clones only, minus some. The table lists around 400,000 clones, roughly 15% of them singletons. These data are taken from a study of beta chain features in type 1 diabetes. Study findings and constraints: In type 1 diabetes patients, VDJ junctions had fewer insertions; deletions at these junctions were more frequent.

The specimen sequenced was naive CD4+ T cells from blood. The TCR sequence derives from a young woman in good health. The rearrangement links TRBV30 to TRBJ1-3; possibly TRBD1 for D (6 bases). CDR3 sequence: CARTDSGNTIYF. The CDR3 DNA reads TGTGCCAGGACAGACTCTGGAAACACCATATATTTT.